Following are 2 T cell receptor beta chains from one sample sequenced in a study of blood T cell repertoires in COVID-19 (dated by TCRdb to 2020 to 2021). The method was the immunoSEQ multiplex PCR assay. TCRdb re-hosts the immuneACCESS table, in-frame sequences only. Its copies lack some clones; in the studies checked, an unresolved V gene accounts for under half of them, and the cause for the rest is not known. Present in this sample are 150,000 to 200,000 clones, 83% of which were seen just once. Of the sample, around 2.1% is held by the ten largest clones. Sequenced: peripheral blood. The receptors originated from an elderly woman with acute or convalescent COVID-19.

The chain recombines TRBV4-2 with TRBJ2-2, with TRBD1 matching 7 bases. Germline V gives CDR1 LGHNA, CDR2 YNFKEQ. There are 16 residues in the CDR3. Germline trimming cut 1 base from V and 1 base from J; bases unmatched to any gene: 3. Here the CDR3 reads CASSQGDRVNTGELFF. The CDR3 bases are TGTGCCAGCAGCCAAGGCGACAGGGTGAACACCGGGGAGCTGTTTTTT.

This sequence joins TRBV6-5 and TRBJ1-5; D not certain. In germline, CDR1 is MNHEY, CDR2 SVGAGI. V was clipped by 5 bases and J by 5 bases, with 10 bases between them. This CDR3 contains 13 residues. CDR3: CASSRGNDQPQHF. The CDR3 bases are TGTGCCAGCAGTCGTGGCAATGATCAGCCCCAGCATTTT.